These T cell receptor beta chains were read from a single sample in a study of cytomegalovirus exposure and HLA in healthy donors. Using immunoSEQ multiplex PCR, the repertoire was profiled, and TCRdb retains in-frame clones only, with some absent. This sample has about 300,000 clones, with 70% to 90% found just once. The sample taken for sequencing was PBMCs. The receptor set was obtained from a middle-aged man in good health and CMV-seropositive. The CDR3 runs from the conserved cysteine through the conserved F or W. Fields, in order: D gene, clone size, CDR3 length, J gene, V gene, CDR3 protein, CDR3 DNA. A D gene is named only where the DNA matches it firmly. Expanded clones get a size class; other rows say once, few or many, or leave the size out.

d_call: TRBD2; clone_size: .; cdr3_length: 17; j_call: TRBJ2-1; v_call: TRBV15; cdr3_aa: CATSREMSGGDYNEQFF; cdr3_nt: TGTGCCACCAGCAGAGAGATGAGCGGGGGGGACTACAATGAGCAGTTCTTC
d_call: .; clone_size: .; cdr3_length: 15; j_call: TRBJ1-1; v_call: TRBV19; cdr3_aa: CASRPPWRANTEAFF; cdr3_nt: TGTGCCAGTAGACCTCCTTGGAGGGCTAACACTGAAGCTTTCTTT
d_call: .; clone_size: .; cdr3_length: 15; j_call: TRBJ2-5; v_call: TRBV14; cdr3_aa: CASSPTSGVQETQYF; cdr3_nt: TGTGCCAGCAGCCCTACCTCTGGAGTACAAGAGACCCAGTACTTC
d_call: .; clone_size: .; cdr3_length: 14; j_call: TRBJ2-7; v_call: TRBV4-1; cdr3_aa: CASNIRVGAYEQYF; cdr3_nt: TGCGCCAGCAACATACGGGTAGGAGCCTACGAGCAGTACTTC
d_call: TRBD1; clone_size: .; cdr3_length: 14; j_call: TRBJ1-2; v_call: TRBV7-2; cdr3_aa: CASSPRQGHYGYTF; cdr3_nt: TGTGCCAGCAGCCCCAGACAGGGTCACTATGGCTACACCTTC
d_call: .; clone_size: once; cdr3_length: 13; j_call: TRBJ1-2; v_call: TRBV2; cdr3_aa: CASSSQRYYGYTF; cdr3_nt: TGTGCCAGCAGTTCGCAGAGGTATTATGGCTACACCTTC
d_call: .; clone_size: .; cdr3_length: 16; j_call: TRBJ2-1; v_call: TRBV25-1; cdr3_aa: CASSDRGLISYNEQFF; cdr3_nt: TGTGCCAGCAGTGACAGAGGGTTGATATCCTACAATGAGCAGTTCTTC
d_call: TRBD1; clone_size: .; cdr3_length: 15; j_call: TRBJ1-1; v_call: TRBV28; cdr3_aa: CASSLFTGARGEAFF; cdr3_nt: TGTGCCAGCAGTTTATTCACAGGGGCTCGGGGTGAAGCTTTCTTT
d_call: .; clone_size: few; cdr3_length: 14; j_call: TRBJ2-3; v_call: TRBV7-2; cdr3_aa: CASSYRDNTDTQYF; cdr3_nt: TGTGCCAGCAGCTACCGGGACAACACAGATACGCAGTATTTT
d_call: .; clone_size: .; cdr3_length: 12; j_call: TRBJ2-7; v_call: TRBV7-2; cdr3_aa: CASSSVSYEQYF; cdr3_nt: TGTGCCAGCAGCTCCGTCTCCTACGAGCAGTACTTC
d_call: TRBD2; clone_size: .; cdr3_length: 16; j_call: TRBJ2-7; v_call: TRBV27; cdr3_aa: CASSFIAGGRSYEQYF; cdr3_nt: TGTGCCAGCAGTTTCATAGCGGGAGGGCGGTCGTACGAGCAGTACTTC
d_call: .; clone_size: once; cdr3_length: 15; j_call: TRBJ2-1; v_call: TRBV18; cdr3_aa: CASSPHPGGRAEQFF; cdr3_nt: TGTGCCAGCTCACCCCACCCGGGGGGCCGGGCTGAGCAGTTCTTC
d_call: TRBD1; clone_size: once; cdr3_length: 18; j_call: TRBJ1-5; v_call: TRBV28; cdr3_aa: CASSLRGTDYLGNQPQHF; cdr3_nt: TGTGCCAGCAGTTTACGTGGGACAGACTACTTGGGGAATCAGCCCCAGCATTTT
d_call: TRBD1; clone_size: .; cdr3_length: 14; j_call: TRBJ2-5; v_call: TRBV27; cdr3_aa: CASSFNRGQETQYF; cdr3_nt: TGTGCCAGCAGTTTCAACAGGGGCCAAGAGACCCAGTACTTC
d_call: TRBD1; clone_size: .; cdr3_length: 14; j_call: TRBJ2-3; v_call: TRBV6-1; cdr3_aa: CASSGTGGADTQYF; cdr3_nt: TGTGCCAGCAGTGGGACAGGGGGCGCAGATACGCAGTATTTT
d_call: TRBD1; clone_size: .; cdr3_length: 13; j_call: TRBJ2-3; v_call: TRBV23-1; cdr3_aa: CASSSGTVDTQYF; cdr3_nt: TGCGCCAGCAGTTCAGGGACAGTGGATACGCAGTATTTT
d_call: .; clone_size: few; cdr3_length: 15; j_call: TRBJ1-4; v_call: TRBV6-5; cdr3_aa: CASSYRGLTNEKLFF; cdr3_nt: TGTGCCAGCAGTTACAGGGGACTTACTAATGAAAAACTGTTTTTT
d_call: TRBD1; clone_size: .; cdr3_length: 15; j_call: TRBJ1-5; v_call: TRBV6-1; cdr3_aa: CASTATGPLNQPQHF; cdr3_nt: TGTGCCAGCACCGCGACAGGGCCGCTCAATCAGCCCCAGCATTTT
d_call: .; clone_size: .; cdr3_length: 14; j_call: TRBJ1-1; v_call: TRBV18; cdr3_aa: CASSPQGVGTEAFF; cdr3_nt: TGTGCCAGCTCACCACAGGGGGTTGGGACTGAAGCTTTCTTT
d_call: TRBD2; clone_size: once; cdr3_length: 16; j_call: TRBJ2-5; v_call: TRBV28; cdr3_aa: CASSTTGTSGVLEQYF; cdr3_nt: TGTGCCAGCAGCACGACCGGGACTAGCGGGGTTTTGGAGCAGTACTTC
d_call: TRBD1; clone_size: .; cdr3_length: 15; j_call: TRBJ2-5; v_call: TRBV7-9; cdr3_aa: CASSLGGQSQETQYF; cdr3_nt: TGTGCCAGCAGCTTAGGGGGACAGTCCCAAGAGACCCAGTACTTC
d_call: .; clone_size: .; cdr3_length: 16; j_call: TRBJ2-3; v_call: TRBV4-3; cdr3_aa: CASSQDQGLYTDTQYF; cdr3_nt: TGCGCCAGCAGCCAAGACCAGGGCCTTTACACAGATACGCAGTATTTT
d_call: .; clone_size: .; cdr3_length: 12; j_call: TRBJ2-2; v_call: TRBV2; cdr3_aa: CAIAANTGELFF; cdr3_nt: TGTGCTATAGCAGCGAACACCGGGGAGCTGTTTTTT
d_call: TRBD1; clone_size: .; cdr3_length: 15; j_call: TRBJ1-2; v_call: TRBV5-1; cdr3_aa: CASSPGQGSVYGYTF; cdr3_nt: TGCGCCAGCAGCCCTGGACAGGGAAGTGTCTATGGCTACACCTTC
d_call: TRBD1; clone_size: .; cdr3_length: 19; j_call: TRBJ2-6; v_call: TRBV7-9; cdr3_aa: CASSLTNRGELSGANVLTF; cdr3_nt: TGTGCCAGCAGCCTAACGAACAGGGGGGAACTTTCTGGGGCCAACGTCCTGACTTTC
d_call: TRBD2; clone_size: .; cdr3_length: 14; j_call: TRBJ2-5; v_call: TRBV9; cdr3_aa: CASSLGLLQETQYF; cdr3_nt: TGTGCCAGCAGCTTGGGACTACTCCAAGAGACCCAGTACTTC
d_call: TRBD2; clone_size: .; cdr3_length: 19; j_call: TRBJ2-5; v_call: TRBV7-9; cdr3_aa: CASSDRPGLAGGPGETQYF; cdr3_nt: TGTGCCAGCAGCGACCGACCGGGACTAGCGGGAGGGCCGGGAGAGACCCAGTACTTC
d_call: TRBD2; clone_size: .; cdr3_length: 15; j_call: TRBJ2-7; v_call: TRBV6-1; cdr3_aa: CASSQWTSGRYEQYF; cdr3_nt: TGTGCCAGCAGCCAATGGACTAGCGGGAGGTACGAGCAGTACTTC
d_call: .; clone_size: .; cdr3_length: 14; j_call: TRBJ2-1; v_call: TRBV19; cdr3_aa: CASSSSGRNNEQFF; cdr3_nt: TGTGCCAGTAGTTCCAGCGGGCGAAACAATGAGCAGTTCTTC
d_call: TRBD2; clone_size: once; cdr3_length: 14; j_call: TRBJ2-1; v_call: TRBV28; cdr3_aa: CASSLAGDLGEQFF; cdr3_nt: TGTGCCAGCAGCCTAGCGGGAGATCTCGGCGAGCAGTTCTTC
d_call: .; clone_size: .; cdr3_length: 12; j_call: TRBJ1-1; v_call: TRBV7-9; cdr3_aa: CSSSSYRTEAFF; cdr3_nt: TGTTCCAGCAGCTCCTATCGCACTGAAGCTTTCTTT
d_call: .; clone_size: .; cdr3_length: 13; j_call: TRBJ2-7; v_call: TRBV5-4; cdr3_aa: CASSSGGTYEQYF; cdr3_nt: TGTGCCAGCTCCTCAGGAGGGACCTACGAGCAGTACTTC
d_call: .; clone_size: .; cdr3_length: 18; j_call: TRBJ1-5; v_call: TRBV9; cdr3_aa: CASSPPRRELTGNQPQHF; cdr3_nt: TGTGCCAGCAGCCCGCCCCGGAGGGAGTTGACGGGAAATCAGCCCCAGCATTTT
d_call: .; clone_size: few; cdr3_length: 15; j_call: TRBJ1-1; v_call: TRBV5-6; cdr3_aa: CASSSYRVANTEAFF; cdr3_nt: TGTGCCAGCAGCTCGTACCGGGTCGCGAACACTGAAGCTTTCTTT
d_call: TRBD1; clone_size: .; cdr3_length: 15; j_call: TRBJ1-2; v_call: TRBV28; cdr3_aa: CASSSPRQGGYGYTF; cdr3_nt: TGTGCCAGCAGTTCCCCCCGACAGGGAGGCTATGGCTACACCTTC
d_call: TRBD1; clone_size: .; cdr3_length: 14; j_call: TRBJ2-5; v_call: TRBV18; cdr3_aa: CASSPDRAQETQYF; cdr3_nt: TGTGCCAGCTCACCGGACAGGGCCCAAGAGACCCAGTACTTC
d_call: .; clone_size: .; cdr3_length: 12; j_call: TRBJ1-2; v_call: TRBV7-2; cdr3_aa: CASSPRGAGYTF; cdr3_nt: TGTGCCAGCAGTCCTCGTGGGGCCGGCTACACCTTC
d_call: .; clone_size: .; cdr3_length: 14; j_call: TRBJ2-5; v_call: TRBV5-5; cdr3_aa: CASSRNRVQETQYF; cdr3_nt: TGTGCCAGCAGCAGAAACAGGGTCCAAGAGACCCAGTACTTC
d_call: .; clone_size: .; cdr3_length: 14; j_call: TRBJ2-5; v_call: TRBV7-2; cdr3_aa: CASSSSGSQETQYF; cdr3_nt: TGTGCCAGCAGCTCATCCGGGAGCCAAGAGACCCAGTACTTC
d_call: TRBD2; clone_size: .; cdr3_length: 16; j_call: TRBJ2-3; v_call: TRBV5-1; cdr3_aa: CASSLRLAGESDTQYF; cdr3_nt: TGCGCCAGCAGCCTACGACTAGCGGGAGAATCAGATACGCAGTATTTT
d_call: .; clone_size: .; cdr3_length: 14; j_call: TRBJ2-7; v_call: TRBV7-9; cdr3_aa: CSSSPTGTHGGQYF; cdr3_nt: TGTTCCAGCAGCCCAACGGGAACCCACGGGGGGCAGTACTTC
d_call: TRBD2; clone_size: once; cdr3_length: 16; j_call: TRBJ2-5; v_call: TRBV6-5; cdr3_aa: CASSYGLAGGGETQYF; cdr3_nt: TGTGCCAGCAGTTACGGGCTAGCGGGAGGTGGTGAGACCCAGTACTTC
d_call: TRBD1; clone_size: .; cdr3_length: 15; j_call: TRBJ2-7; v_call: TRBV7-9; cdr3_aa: CASSLLVGQIYEQYF; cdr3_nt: TGTGCCAGCAGCTTATTAGTGGGACAGATCTACGAGCAGTACTTC
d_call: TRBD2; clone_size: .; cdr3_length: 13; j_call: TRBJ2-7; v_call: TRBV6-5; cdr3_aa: CASIPRGGYEQYF; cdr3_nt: TGTGCCAGCATCCCCCGCGGGGGCTACGAGCAGTACTTC
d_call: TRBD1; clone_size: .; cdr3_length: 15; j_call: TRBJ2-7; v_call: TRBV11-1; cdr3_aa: CASSLVGTVTYEQYF; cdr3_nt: TGTGCCAGCAGCTTAGTGGGGACAGTAACCTACGAGCAGTACTTC
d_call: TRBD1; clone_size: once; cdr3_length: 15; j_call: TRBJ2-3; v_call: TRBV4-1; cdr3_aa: CASSREPGQPNTQYF; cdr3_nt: TGCGCCAGCAGCCGAGAACCGGGACAGCCTAATACGCAGTATTTT
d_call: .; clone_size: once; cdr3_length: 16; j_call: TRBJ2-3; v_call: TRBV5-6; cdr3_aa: CASSLGAAASTDTQYF; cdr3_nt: TGTGCCAGCAGCTTAGGAGCGGCCGCTAGCACAGATACGCAGTATTTT
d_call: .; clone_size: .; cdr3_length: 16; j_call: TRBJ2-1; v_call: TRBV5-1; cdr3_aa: CASSLWASRGAVEQFF; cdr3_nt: TGCGCCAGCAGCTTGTGGGCCAGCCGGGGGGCGGTTGAGCAGTTCTTC
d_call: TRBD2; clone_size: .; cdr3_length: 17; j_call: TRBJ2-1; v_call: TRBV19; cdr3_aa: CASSNIRREGRNNEQFF; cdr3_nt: TGTGCCAGTAGCAACATCCGGCGGGAGGGCCGAAATAATGAGCAGTTCTTC
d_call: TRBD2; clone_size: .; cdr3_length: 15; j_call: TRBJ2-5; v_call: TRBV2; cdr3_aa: CASSRSTSGKETQYF; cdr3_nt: TGTGCCAGCAGTCGTTCGACTAGCGGGAAAGAGACCCAGTACTTC
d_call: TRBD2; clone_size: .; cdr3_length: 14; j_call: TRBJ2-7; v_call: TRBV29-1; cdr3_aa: CSVLLAGKDYEQYF; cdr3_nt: TGCAGCGTTCTACTAGCGGGGAAAGACTACGAGCAGTACTTC
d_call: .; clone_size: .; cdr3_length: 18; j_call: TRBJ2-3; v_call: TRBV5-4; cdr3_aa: CASSLEGRPGESTDTQYF; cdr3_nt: TGTGCCAGCAGCTTGGAGGGTAGGCCGGGAGAAAGCACAGATACGCAGTATTTT
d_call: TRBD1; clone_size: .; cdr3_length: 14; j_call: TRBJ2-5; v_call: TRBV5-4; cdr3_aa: CASSPSGGAETQYF; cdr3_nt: TGTGCCAGCAGCCCTTCAGGGGGCGCGGAGACCCAGTACTTC
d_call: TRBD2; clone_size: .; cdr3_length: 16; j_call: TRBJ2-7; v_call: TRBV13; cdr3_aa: CASSLVGLAGVREQYF; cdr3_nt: TGTGCCAGCAGCTTGGTAGGACTAGCGGGAGTGAGGGAGCAGTACTTC
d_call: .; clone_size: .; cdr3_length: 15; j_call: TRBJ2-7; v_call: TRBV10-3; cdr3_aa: CAISDLAGNSYEQYF; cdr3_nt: TGTGCCATCAGTGATTTGGCAGGCAACTCCTACGAGCAGTACTTC